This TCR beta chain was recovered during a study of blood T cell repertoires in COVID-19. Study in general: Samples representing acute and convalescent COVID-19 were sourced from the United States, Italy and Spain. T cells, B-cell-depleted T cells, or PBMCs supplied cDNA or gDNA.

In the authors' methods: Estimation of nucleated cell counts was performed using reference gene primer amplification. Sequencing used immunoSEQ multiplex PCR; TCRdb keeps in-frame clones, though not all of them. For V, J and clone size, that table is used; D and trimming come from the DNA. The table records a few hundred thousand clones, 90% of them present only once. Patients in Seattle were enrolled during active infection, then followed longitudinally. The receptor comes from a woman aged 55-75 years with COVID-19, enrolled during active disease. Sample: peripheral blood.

For the CDR3, the DNA is TGTGCCAGCAGTTTGCGCAGGGGGCCAGTTAGGCAGTACTTC. Its translation is CASSLRRGPVRQYF. This sequence joins TRBV6-5 and TRBJ2-4; 8 positions agree with TRBD1. V was pared by 4 bases and J by 13 bases, with 12 bases of the junction left unmatched. The CDR3 has 14 amino acids. Germline lookup yields CDR1 MNHEY and CDR2 SVGAGI.